These T cell receptor beta chains were read from a single sample in a study of shared clonotypes between healthy human individuals. Sequenced by immunoSEQ multiplex PCR; TCRdb stores in-frame clones only, minus some. The repertoire consists of over 2 million clones, with around 95% occurring once and the leading ten covering roughly 0.13%. The sample comprised naive CD4+ T cells sorted from blood. The receptors were sampled from a man younger than 35 in good health. Each CDR3 is given with its conserved first and last residue. D genes are given only for firm matches. Not every row has a clone size; where given, it reads once, few, many or a size class.

cdr3_nt: TGTGCCAGCAGTGACCTCCCCATCGGAGCTTTCTTT
cdr3_aa: CASSDLPIGAFF
clone_size: NA
v_call: TRBV6-1
cdr3_length: 12
d_call: NA
j_call: TRBJ1-1

cdr3_nt: TGTGCCAGCAGGTCTGAAAACTATGGCTACACCTTC
cdr3_aa: CASRSENYGYTF
clone_size: NA
v_call: TRBV6-5
cdr3_length: 12
d_call: NA
j_call: TRBJ1-2

cdr3_nt: TGTGCCAGCAGCTTAGAGACGGGAGGGGGTTACGAGCAGTACTTC
cdr3_aa: CASSLETGGGYEQYF
clone_size: NA
v_call: TRBV7-8
cdr3_length: 15
d_call: TRBD2
j_call: TRBJ2-7

cdr3_nt: TGCGCCAGCAGCCCCCAACCGACGGAGTCCTACAATGAGCAGTTCTTC
cdr3_aa: CASSPQPTESYNEQFF
clone_size: NA
v_call: TRBV5-1
cdr3_length: 16
d_call: NA
j_call: TRBJ2-1

cdr3_nt: TGCGCCAGCAGCCAAATTATAGGGGACACCGGGGAGCTGTTTTTT
cdr3_aa: CASSQIIGDTGELFF
clone_size: NA
v_call: TRBV4-1
cdr3_length: 15
d_call: NA
j_call: TRBJ2-2

cdr3_nt: TGTGCCAGCTCACCAGGTGGGCCCTATGGCTACACCTTC
cdr3_aa: CASSPGGPYGYTF
clone_size: NA
v_call: TRBV18
cdr3_length: 13
d_call: NA
j_call: TRBJ1-2

cdr3_nt: TGTGCCAGCAGTTCCCCGCACCCGGAAGAGACCCAGTACTTC
cdr3_aa: CASSSPHPEETQYF
clone_size: NA
v_call: TRBV28
cdr3_length: 14
d_call: NA
j_call: TRBJ2-5

cdr3_nt: TGTGCCAGCAGCCCAGGGGGGGGGCTAAACACCATATATTTT
cdr3_aa: CASSPGGGLNTIYF
clone_size: NA
v_call: TRBV7-2
cdr3_length: 14
d_call: TRBD1
j_call: TRBJ1-3

cdr3_nt: TGTGCCAGCAGCCCCCAGGCACGGGCTGAAGCTTTCTTT
cdr3_aa: CASSPQARAEAFF
clone_size: NA
v_call: TRBV6-6
cdr3_length: 13
d_call: NA
j_call: TRBJ1-1

cdr3_nt: TGTGCTAGTGGTTTGAACACAAAGACAGATACCCAAGAGACCCAGTACTTC
cdr3_aa: CASGLNTKTDTQETQYF
clone_size: NA
v_call: TRBV12-5
cdr3_length: 17
d_call: NA
j_call: TRBJ2-5

cdr3_nt: TGTGCCAGCAGTACCCCGCGGGGGGACACAGATACGCAGTATTTT
cdr3_aa: CASSTPRGDTDTQYF
clone_size: NA
v_call: TRBV6-1
cdr3_length: 15
d_call: TRBD2
j_call: TRBJ2-3

cdr3_nt: TGTGCCAGCAGTTTCACGTATAATTCACCCCTCCACTTT
cdr3_aa: CASSFTYNSPLHF
clone_size: NA
v_call: TRBV27
cdr3_length: 13
d_call: NA
j_call: TRBJ1-6

cdr3_nt: TGTGCCAGCTCCCCGACAGGCTCTGGAAACACCATATATTTT
cdr3_aa: CASSPTGSGNTIYF
clone_size: NA
v_call: TRBV18
cdr3_length: 14
d_call: NA
j_call: TRBJ1-3

cdr3_nt: TGTGCCTGGAGTCAAAGGGACTGGTACAATCAGCCCCAGCATTTT
cdr3_aa: CAWSQRDWYNQPQHF
clone_size: NA
v_call: TRBV30
cdr3_length: 15
d_call: NA
j_call: TRBJ1-5

cdr3_nt: TGTGCCAGCAGGCAAGGGACGACGGGAGCAGAGACCCAGTACTTC
cdr3_aa: CASRQGTTGAETQYF
clone_size: NA
v_call: TRBV11-2
cdr3_length: 15
d_call: NA
j_call: TRBJ2-5

cdr3_nt: TGCGCCAGCAGGGGCCAGGAAATATACAATGAGCAGTTCTTC
cdr3_aa: CASRGQEIYNEQFF
clone_size: NA
v_call: TRBV5-1
cdr3_length: 14
d_call: NA
j_call: TRBJ2-1

cdr3_nt: TGTGCCATCAGAAACAGGGGCGAGCAGTACTTC
cdr3_aa: CAIRNRGEQYF
clone_size: NA
v_call: TRBV10-3
cdr3_length: 11
d_call: TRBD1
j_call: TRBJ2-7

cdr3_nt: TGTGCCAGCAGCGCCTCGGCTTCCTATTCACCCCTCCACTTT
cdr3_aa: CASSASASYSPLHF
clone_size: NA
v_call: TRBV13
cdr3_length: 14
d_call: NA
j_call: TRBJ1-6

cdr3_nt: TGTGCCAGCAGTTCTAGAATTTTGGACAGGTTGGAGAACACTGAAGCTTTCTTT
cdr3_aa: CASSSRILDRLENTEAFF
clone_size: NA
v_call: TRBV27
cdr3_length: 18
d_call: TRBD1
j_call: TRBJ1-1

cdr3_nt: TGTGCCAGCAGCCTACTAGCAGATCAGCCCCAGCATTTT
cdr3_aa: CASSLLADQPQHF
clone_size: NA
v_call: TRBV7-2
cdr3_length: 13
d_call: NA
j_call: TRBJ1-5

cdr3_nt: TGTGCCAGCAGCTGGGGACTAGCGGGGGGACGTGAGACCGGGGAGCTGTTTTTT
cdr3_aa: CASSWGLAGGRETGELFF
clone_size: NA
v_call: TRBV5-4
cdr3_length: 18
d_call: TRBD2
j_call: TRBJ2-2

cdr3_nt: TGTGCCAGCAGCGGGGGGAACAGGGATGCTTCTTACGAGCAGTACTTC
cdr3_aa: CASSGGNRDASYEQYF
clone_size: NA
v_call: TRBV9
cdr3_length: 16
d_call: NA
j_call: TRBJ2-7

cdr3_nt: TGTGCCAGCTCACCACCGATTGGAGGGCCCACAGATACGCAGTATTTT
cdr3_aa: CASSPPIGGPTDTQYF
clone_size: NA
v_call: TRBV18
cdr3_length: 16
d_call: NA
j_call: TRBJ2-3

cdr3_nt: TGTGCCAGTAGCCCGGAGAGCACAGATACGCAGTATTTT
cdr3_aa: CASSPESTDTQYF
clone_size: NA
v_call: TRBV19
cdr3_length: 13
d_call: NA
j_call: TRBJ2-3

cdr3_nt: TGTGCCAGCAGTGTGGCGACTCCTTCTGGGGCCAACGTCCTGACTTTC
cdr3_aa: CASSVATPSGANVLTF
clone_size: NA
v_call: TRBV6-1
cdr3_length: 16
d_call: NA
j_call: TRBJ2-6

cdr3_nt: TGTGCCAGCAGCTTATTAACTAGCGGGGGGCCGCTTAATGAGCAGTTCTTC
cdr3_aa: CASSLLTSGGPLNEQFF
clone_size: NA
v_call: TRBV5-5
cdr3_length: 17
d_call: TRBD2
j_call: TRBJ2-1

cdr3_nt: TGTGCCAGCAGTGAAGAAGGGACATTGAACACTGAAGCTTTCTTT
cdr3_aa: CASSEEGTLNTEAFF
clone_size: NA
v_call: TRBV2
cdr3_length: 15
d_call: NA
j_call: TRBJ1-1

cdr3_nt: TGTGCCAGCAGCACGGGACAGGGTTCCTACGAGCAGTACTTC
cdr3_aa: CASSTGQGSYEQYF
clone_size: once
v_call: TRBV5-4
cdr3_length: 14
d_call: TRBD1
j_call: TRBJ2-7

cdr3_nt: TGCGCCAGCAGTGGGGGCCCCCAAGAGACCCAGTACTTC
cdr3_aa: CASSGGPQETQYF
clone_size: NA
v_call: TRBV10-1
cdr3_length: 13
d_call: NA
j_call: TRBJ2-5

cdr3_nt: TGTGCCAGCAGCCCGACAGGCTGGGATACGCAGTATTTT
cdr3_aa: CASSPTGWDTQYF
clone_size: once
v_call: TRBV5-5
cdr3_length: 13
d_call: NA
j_call: TRBJ2-3

cdr3_nt: TGTGCCAGCCGGGCCAGAAGCATGAACACTGAAGCTTTCTTT
cdr3_aa: CASRARSMNTEAFF
clone_size: once
v_call: TRBV6-5
cdr3_length: 14
d_call: NA
j_call: TRBJ1-1

cdr3_nt: TGTGCCAGCAGTTTAAACAACCTGGGGCAGCGCTCCTACGAGCAGTACTTC
cdr3_aa: CASSLNNLGQRSYEQYF
clone_size: NA
v_call: TRBV28
cdr3_length: 17
d_call: NA
j_call: TRBJ2-7

cdr3_nt: TGTGCCAGCTCCGGGTTGAGGCCGAGCTCTGGAAACACCATATATTTT
cdr3_aa: CASSGLRPSSGNTIYF
clone_size: NA
v_call: TRBV18
cdr3_length: 16
d_call: NA
j_call: TRBJ1-3

cdr3_nt: TGTGCCAGCAGGACGGGAGAGACCCAGTACTTC
cdr3_aa: CASRTGETQYF
clone_size: once
v_call: TRBV11-2
cdr3_length: 11
d_call: NA
j_call: TRBJ2-5

cdr3_nt: TGTGCCTGGAGGGGACGTTTCCAAGAGACCCAGTACTTC
cdr3_aa: CAWRGRFQETQYF
clone_size: NA
v_call: TRBV30
cdr3_length: 13
d_call: NA
j_call: TRBJ2-5

cdr3_nt: TGCGCCAGCAGCCCCAGCGGGGGGCCCCCCTACAATGAGCAGTTCTTC
cdr3_aa: CASSPSGGPPYNEQFF
clone_size: NA
v_call: TRBV5-1
cdr3_length: 16
d_call: TRBD2
j_call: TRBJ2-1

cdr3_nt: TGTGCCAGCAGCTTACAGAATGAGCAGTTCTTC
cdr3_aa: CASSLQNEQFF
clone_size: NA
v_call: TRBV9
cdr3_length: 11
d_call: NA
j_call: TRBJ2-1

cdr3_nt: TGTGCCTGGACCAAAAAGAGGCGGGAGGGAACCTACAATGAGCAGTTCTTC
cdr3_aa: CAWTKKRREGTYNEQFF
clone_size: NA
v_call: TRBV30
cdr3_length: 17
d_call: TRBD2
j_call: TRBJ2-1

cdr3_nt: TGTGCCAGCAGAAGACTAGCGGGGTACAATGAGCAGTTCTTC
cdr3_aa: CASRRLAGYNEQFF
clone_size: NA
v_call: TRBV6-6
cdr3_length: 14
d_call: TRBD2
j_call: TRBJ2-1

cdr3_nt: TGTGCCAGTAGTTATCAGGGTGTGAACACTGAAGCTTTCTTT
cdr3_aa: CASSYQGVNTEAFF
clone_size: once
v_call: TRBV19
cdr3_length: 14
d_call: NA
j_call: TRBJ1-1

cdr3_nt: TGTGCCAGCAGCTTAGACCGGGACAGGGGGCCCGGGGAGCTGTTTTTT
cdr3_aa: CASSLDRDRGPGELFF
clone_size: NA
v_call: TRBV7-2
cdr3_length: 16
d_call: TRBD1
j_call: TRBJ2-2